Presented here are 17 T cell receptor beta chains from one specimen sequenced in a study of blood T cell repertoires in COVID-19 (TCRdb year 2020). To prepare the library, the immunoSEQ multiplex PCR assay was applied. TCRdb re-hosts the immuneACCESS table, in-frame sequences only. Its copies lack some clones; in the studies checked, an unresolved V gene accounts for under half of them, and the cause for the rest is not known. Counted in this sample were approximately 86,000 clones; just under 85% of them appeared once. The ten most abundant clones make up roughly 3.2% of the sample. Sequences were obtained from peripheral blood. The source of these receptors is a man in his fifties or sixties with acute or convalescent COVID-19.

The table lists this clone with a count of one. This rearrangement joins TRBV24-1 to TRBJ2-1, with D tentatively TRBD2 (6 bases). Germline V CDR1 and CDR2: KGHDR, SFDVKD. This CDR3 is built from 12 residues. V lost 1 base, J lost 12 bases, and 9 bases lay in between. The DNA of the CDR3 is TGTGCCACCAGTGATTTTTTGGGGGGGCAGTTCTTC. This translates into CATSDFLGGQFF.

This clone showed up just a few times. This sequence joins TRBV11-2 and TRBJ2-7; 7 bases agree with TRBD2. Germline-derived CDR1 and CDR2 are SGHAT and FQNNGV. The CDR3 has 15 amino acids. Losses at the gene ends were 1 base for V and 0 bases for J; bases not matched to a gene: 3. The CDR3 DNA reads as TGTGCCAGCAGCTTAGGCGGGGGTAGCTCCTACGAGCAGTACTTC. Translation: CASSLGGGSSYEQYF.

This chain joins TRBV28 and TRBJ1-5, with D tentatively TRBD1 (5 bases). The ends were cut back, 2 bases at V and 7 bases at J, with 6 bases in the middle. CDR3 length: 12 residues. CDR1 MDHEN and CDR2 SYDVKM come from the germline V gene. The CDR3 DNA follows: TGTGCCAGCAGTTTAGACAGCCAGCCCCAGCATTTT. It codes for CASSLDSQPQHF.

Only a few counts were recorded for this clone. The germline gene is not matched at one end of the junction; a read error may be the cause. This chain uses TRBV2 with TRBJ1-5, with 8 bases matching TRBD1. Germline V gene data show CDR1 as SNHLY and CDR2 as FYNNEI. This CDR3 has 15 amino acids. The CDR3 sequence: CASSDSAGGNQPQHF. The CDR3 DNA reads TGTGCCAGCAGTGACTCGGCAGGGGGCAACCAGCCCCAGCATTTT.

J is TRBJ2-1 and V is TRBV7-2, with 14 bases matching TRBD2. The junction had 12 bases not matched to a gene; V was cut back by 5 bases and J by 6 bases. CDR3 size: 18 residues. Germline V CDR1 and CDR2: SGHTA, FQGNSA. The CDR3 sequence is CASSPVRLAGGPPNEQFF. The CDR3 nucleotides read TGTGCCAGCAGCCCCGTGAGACTAGCGGGGGGGCCTCCCAATGAGCAGTTCTTC.

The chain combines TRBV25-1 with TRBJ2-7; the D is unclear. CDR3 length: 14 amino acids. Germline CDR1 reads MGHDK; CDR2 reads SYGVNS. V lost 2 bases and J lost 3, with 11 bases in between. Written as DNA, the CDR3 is TGTGCCAGCAGTGAAGGTGGAGAGAACTACGAGCAGTACTTC. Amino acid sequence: CASSEGGENYEQYF.

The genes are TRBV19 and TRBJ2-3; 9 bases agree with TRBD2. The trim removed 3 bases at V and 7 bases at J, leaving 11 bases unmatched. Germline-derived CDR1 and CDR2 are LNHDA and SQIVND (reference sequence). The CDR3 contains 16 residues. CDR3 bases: TGTGCCAGTAGTATCTCCGGCGGGGGGGCCCTGAATACGCAGTATTTT. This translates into CASSISGGGALNTQYF.

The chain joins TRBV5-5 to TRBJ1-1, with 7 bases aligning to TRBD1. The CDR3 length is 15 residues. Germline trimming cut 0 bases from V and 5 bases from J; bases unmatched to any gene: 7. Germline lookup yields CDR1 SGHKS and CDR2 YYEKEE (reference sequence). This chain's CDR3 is CASSLAGTVATEAFF. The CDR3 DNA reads TGTGCCAGCAGCTTGGCCGGGACAGTAGCGACTGAAGCTTTCTTT.

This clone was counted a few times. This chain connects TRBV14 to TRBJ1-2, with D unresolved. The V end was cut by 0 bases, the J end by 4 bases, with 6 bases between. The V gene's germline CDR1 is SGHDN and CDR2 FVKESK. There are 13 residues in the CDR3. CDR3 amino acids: CASSQDSVYGYTF. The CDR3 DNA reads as TGTGCCAGCAGCCAAGACTCGGTCTATGGCTACACCTTC. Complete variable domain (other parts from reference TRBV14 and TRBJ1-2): EAGVTQFPSHSVIEKGQTVTLRCDPISGHDNLYWYRRVMGKEIKFLLHFVKESKQDESGMPNNRFLAERTGGTYSTLKVQPAELEDSGVYFCASSQDSVYGYTFGSGTRLTVV.

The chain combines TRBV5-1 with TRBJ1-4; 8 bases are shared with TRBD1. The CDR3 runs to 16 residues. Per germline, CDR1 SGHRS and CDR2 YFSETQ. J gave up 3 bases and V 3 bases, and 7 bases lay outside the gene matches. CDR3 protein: CASSYGQGAANEKLFF. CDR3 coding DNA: TGCGCCAGCAGCTACGGACAGGGCGCGGCTAATGAAAAACTGTTTTTT.

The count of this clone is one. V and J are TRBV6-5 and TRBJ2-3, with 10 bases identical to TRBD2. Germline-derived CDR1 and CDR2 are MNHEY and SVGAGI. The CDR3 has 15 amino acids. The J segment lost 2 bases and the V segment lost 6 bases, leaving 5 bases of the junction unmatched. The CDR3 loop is CASSLAGGYTDTQYF. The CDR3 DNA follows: TGTGCCAGCAGCTTAGCGGGGGGCTACACAGATACGCAGTATTTT.

This CDR3 is CASSFPTREGGYTF. The CDR3, as DNA: TGTGCCAGCAGTTTCCCGACGCGTGAGGGTGGCTACACCTTC. The chain recombines TRBV27 with TRBJ1-2; D remains ambiguous. The length of the CDR3 is 14 residues. V was shortened by 3 bases and J by 7 bases, with 15 bases between the two germline ends. CDR1 is MNHEY and CDR2 is SMNVEV in the germline V gene (reference sequence).

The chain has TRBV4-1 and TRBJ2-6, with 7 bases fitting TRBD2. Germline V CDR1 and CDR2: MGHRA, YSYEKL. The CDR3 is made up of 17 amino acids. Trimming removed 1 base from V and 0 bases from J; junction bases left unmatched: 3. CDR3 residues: CASSQASGFSGANVLTF. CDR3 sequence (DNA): TGCGCCAGCAGCCAAGCTAGCGGCTTCTCTGGGGCCAACGTCCTGACTTTC.

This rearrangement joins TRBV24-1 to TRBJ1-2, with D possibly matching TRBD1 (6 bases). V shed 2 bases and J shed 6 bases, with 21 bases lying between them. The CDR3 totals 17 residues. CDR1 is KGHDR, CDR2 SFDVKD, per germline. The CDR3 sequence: CATSDSGGRGLLDGYTF. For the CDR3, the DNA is TGTGCCACCAGTGATTCCGGGGGGCGGGGGCTCTTGGATGGCTACACCTTC.

CDR3 sequence reads: CASSLNREGYTF. The CDR3 nucleotides are TGTGCCAGCAGTTTGAACAGGGAAGGCTACACCTTC. The chain couples TRBV12-3 or TRBV12-4 to TRBJ1-2; TRBD1 might be the D (6 bases). With 3 bases removed from V and 8 bases from J, the gap between germline ends came to 10 bases. The CDR3 extends over 12 amino acids.

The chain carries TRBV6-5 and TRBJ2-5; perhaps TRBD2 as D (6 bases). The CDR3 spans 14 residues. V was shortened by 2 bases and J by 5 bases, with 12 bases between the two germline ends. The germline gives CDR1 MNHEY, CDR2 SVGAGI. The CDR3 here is CASSYQVGGETQYF. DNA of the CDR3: TGTGCCAGCAGTTACCAGGTCGGAGGGGAGACCCAGTACTTC.

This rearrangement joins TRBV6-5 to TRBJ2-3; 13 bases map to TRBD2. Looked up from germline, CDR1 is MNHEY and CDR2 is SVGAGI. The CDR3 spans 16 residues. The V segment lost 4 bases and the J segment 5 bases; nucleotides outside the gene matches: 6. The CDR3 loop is CASSWRTSGSRDTQYF. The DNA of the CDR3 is TGTGCCAGCAGTTGGCGGACTAGCGGGAGCCGAGATACGCAGTATTTT.